Listed below are T cell receptor beta chains from one sample, sequenced in a study of cytomegalovirus exposure and HLA in healthy donors. Measured with immunoSEQ multiplex PCR; TCRdb has only the in-frame clones, and not every one. This sample has about 170,000 clones, with roughly 80% found just once. Input material: PBMCs. Every receptor here comes from a woman younger than 35 in good health and CMV-seronegative. Each CDR3 is given with its conserved first and last residue. D genes are given only for firm matches. For some rows the clone size is stated as once, few or many, or as a class when expanded; others skip it.

>TRBJ2-7|TRBD2|TRBV6-6|once
TGTGCCAGCAGTTCTGGGGGGGAGGAAATCTCCTACGAGCAGTACTTC
CASSSGGEEISYEQYF
>TRBJ1-5|-|TRBV5-6|-
TGTGCCAGCAGCCTCGGACCCCAGACAGGCAATCAGCCCCAGCATTTT
CASSLGPQTGNQPQHF
>TRBJ2-1|-|TRBV28|-
TGTGCCAGCAGTTGGGGAGTCCAAAAGGGTGAGCAGTTCTTC
CASSWGVQKGEQFF
>TRBJ2-7|-|TRBV4-1|-
TGCGCCAGCAGCCCCGACACCTCCTACGAGCAGTACTTC
CASSPDTSYEQYF
>TRBJ2-1|TRBD2|TRBV6-1|-
TGTGCCAGCAGTGAAGAGACGGGACTAGCACAGTTCTTC
CASSEETGLAQFF
>TRBJ2-7|TRBD2|TRBV28|-
TGTGCCAGCAGGATCGGGAGGGCTTACGAGCAGTACTTC
CASRIGRAYEQYF
>TRBJ2-3|TRBD1|TRBV6-4|-
TGTGCCAGCAGTGAGGGGGGACAGGCCACAGATACGCAGTATTTT
CASSEGGQATDTQYF
>TRBJ2-3|TRBD2|TRBV5-1|few
TGCGCCAGCAGCTTGGAGGCTAGCGGGGATACGCAGTATTTT
CASSLEASGDTQYF
>TRBJ2-1|TRBD1|TRBV19|-
TGTGCCAGTACAAAGGACAGGGGGCGCGAAAATGAGCAGTTCTTC
CASTKDRGRENEQFF
>TRBJ1-5|TRBD1|TRBV6-1|-
TGTGCCAGCAGTTGGGACAGCCACAATCAGCCCCAGCATTTT
CASSWDSHNQPQHF
>TRBJ1-2|TRBD1|TRBV5-4|-
TGTGCCAGCAGGGATAACAGGGGGATCTATGGCTACACCTTC
CASRDNRGIYGYTF
>TRBJ2-2|-|TRBV18|once
TGTGCCAGCTCACCACCAGGAGGGCTTGAGCTGTTTTTT
CASSPPGGLELFF
>TRBJ2-7|-|TRBV10-3|few
TGTGCCATCAGAGTAGCGGAGTTCACCTACGAGCAGTACTTC
CAIRVAEFTYEQYF
>TRBJ2-3|TRBD2|TRBV5-4|few
TGTGCCAGCAGCACCTACGGGGGGACAGATACGCAGTATTTT
CASSTYGGTDTQYF
>TRBJ1-1|-|TRBV25-1|-
TGTGCCAGCTTGGACAGCTTGTTGAACGAAGCTTTCTTT
CASLDSLLNEAFF
>TRBJ2-6|-|TRBV11-2|-
TGTGCCAGCAGCTTAGTATGGGCCGGGGCCAACGTCCTGACTTTC
CASSLVWAGANVLTF
>TRBJ2-3|-|TRBV4-1|-
TGCGCCAGCAGCCAACCCCGGCGCGCGGAGATCACAGATACGCAGTATTTT
CASSQPRRAEITDTQYF
>TRBJ2-1|TRBD1|TRBV5-1|once
TGCGCCAGCAGCTTGGCCGCAGGGGGCAATGAGCAGTTCTTC
CASSLAAGGNEQFF
>TRBJ2-1|TRBD2|TRBV6-1|few
TGTGCCAGCAAGCCGGGACTAGGCTACAATGAGCAGTTCTTC
CASKPGLGYNEQFF
>TRBJ1-1|-|TRBV4-3|-
TGCGCCAGCAGCCAGGATCACAGGAACACTGAAGCTTTCTTT
CASSQDHRNTEAFF
>TRBJ1-1|-|TRBV6-1|-
TGTGCCAGCAGTGAGTGGGACAATGATGGGAACACTGAAGCTTTCTTT
CASSEWDNDGNTEAFF
>TRBJ2-1|-|TRBV4-2|-
TGTGCCAGCAGCCGGGAGGGGGGCTACAATGAGCAGTTCTTC
CASSREGGYNEQFF
>TRBJ1-1|-|TRBV28|-
TGTGCCAGCACCTTTAGTGGGCCCATGAACACTGAAGCTTTCTTT
CASTFSGPMNTEAFF
>TRBJ2-7|-|TRBV21-1|-
TGTGCCAGCAGCTCAACCGGGACAGGCACCTCTTCCTACGAGCAGTACTTC
CASSSTGTGTSSYEQYF
>TRBJ1-2|TRBD1|TRBV6-1|once
TGTGCCAGCAGTGAAGCGACAGGGGGCTTCAGCTATTACGGCTACACCTTC
CASSEATGGFSYYGYTF
>TRBJ2-7|TRBD1|TRBV10-3|few
TGTGCCATCAGAGCGGGACAGGGCGGCTACGAGCAGTACTTC
CAIRAGQGGYEQYF
>TRBJ2-7|-|TRBV7-8|-
TGTGCCAGTTATGGCGGAGGGACCTCCTACGAGCAGTACTTC
CASYGGGTSYEQYF
>TRBJ2-1|TRBD1|TRBV11-3|-
TGTGCCAGCAGCTTGCTGGGACAGGGGATCTATGAGCAGTTCTTC
CASSLLGQGIYEQFF
>TRBJ2-1|TRBD2|TRBV18|-
TGTGCCAGCTCACGTAGCGGGAGGGATTACAATGAGCAGTTCTTC
CASSRSGRDYNEQFF
>TRBJ2-7|TRBD2|TRBV10-3|-
TGTGCCATCAGTGAAGCTAGCGGGGTATCCTACGAGCAGTACTTC
CAISEASGVSYEQYF
>TRBJ2-7|TRBD2|TRBV5-1|-
TGCGCCAGCAGCTTGTCCGGGACTAGCGGGAGGGCGGGTGAGCAGTACTTC
CASSLSGTSGRAGEQYF
>TRBJ2-2|-|TRBV14|-
TGTGCCAGCAGCCACCCGAGACCACAGGGCGCCGGGGAGCTGTTTTTT
CASSHPRPQGAGELFF
>TRBJ2-1|TRBD2|TRBV11-2|-
TGTGCCCTACAGTGGGAGGGTTCCAATGAGCAGTTCTTC
CALQWEGSNEQFF
>TRBJ2-1|-|TRBV10-2|-
TGCGCCAGCAGAATAGGGGGAAGCTCCTACAATGAGCAGTTCTTC
CASRIGGSSYNEQFF
>TRBJ2-7|TRBD2|TRBV13|-
TGTGCCAGCAGCGCCCGGACTAGCGGGGGGTCCTACGAGCAGTACTTC
CASSARTSGGSYEQYF
>TRBJ2-7|TRBD2|TRBV11-2|-
TGTGCCAGCAGCTTAGAAGGAGCGGGAGGCGGCTACGAGCAGTACTTC
CASSLEGAGGGYEQYF
>TRBJ2-1|TRBD2|TRBV27|-
TGTGCCAGCAGTCCAAGGGGGACTAGCGGGTTCGATGAGCAGTTCTTC
CASSPRGTSGFDEQFF
>TRBJ1-3|-|TRBV11-2|-
TGTGCCAGCAGCTCAACAGGCAACTCTGGAAACACCATATATTTT
CASSSTGNSGNTIYF
>TRBJ2-5|-|TRBV29-1|-
TGCAGCGCCCCACAGGAATCCTACCAAGAGACCCAGTACTTC
CSAPQESYQETQYF
>TRBJ1-6|-|TRBV13|-
TGTGCCAGCGCCTTCGGGGGGAATAATTCACCCCTCCACTTT
CASAFGGNNSPLHF
>TRBJ2-5|TRBD1|TRBV11-3|-
TGTGCCAGCAGCTTAGGGGGACAGGGTTTTGTCCTCCAAGAGACCCAGTACTTC
CASSLGGQGFVLQETQYF
>TRBJ1-1|-|TRBV15|-
TGTGCCACCAGCAGGACAGACAACACTGAAGCTTTCTTT
CATSRTDNTEAFF
>TRBJ2-5|TRBD2|TRBV4-2|-
TGTGCCAGCAGCCAAAGCGGGCGGGGGGGCCAAGAGACCCAGTACTTC
CASSQSGRGGQETQYF
>TRBJ1-2|-|TRBV6-1|-
TGTGCCAGCAGTGAACCAGGCTACTCTAACTATGGCTACACCTTC
CASSEPGYSNYGYTF
>TRBJ2-1|-|TRBV7-9|-
TGTTCCAGCAGTCGGAATAGCGGCTGGAGCTCCTACAATGAGCAGTTCTTC
CSSSRNSGWSSYNEQFF
>TRBJ2-2|-|TRBV6-6|-
TGTGCCAGCAGCCAAACCCCGACAGGCACCGGGGAGCTGTTTTTT
CASSQTPTGTGELFF
>TRBJ2-5|-|TRBV7-8|-
TGTGCCAGCAGCTTAGACAGCCAAGAGACCCAGTACTTC
CASSLDSQETQYF
>TRBJ2-3|TRBD1|TRBV5-1|-
TGCGCCAGCACCCGGACAGGGGGCGAAGCAGATACGCAGTATTTT
CASTRTGGEADTQYF
>TRBJ2-5|TRBD2|TRBV15|few
TGTGCCACCAGCCGTACCGTAGGGAGAGAAGGAGGGGAGGGTCAAGAGACCCAGTACTTC
CATSRTVGREGGEGQETQYF
>TRBJ2-1|-|TRBV11-3|few
TGTGCCAGCAGCACCAGCGGAAACTCCTACAATGAGCAGTTCTTC
CASSTSGNSYNEQFF
>TRBJ1-2|-|TRBV7-9|-
TGTTCCAGCAGCTTATCGGACCCCGGCGGGGGCTACACCTTC
CSSSLSDPGGGYTF
>TRBJ2-7|TRBD1|TRBV9|-
TGTGCCAGCAGCGTGGGACAGGGGGACGAGCAGTACTTC
CASSVGQGDEQYF
>TRBJ2-1|TRBD1|TRBV28|-
TGTGCCAGCGGTGCGACAGGGGATTACAATGAGCAGTTCTTC
CASGATGDYNEQFF
>TRBJ1-3|-|TRBV10-3|-
TGTGCCATCAGATCGGACATAAGCTCTGGAAACACCATATATTTT
CAIRSDISSGNTIYF